This entry describes one T cell receptor beta chain. This record belongs to a study of blood T cell repertoires in COVID-19. The trim removed 4 bases at V and 4 bases at J, leaving 10 bases unmatched. In germline, CDR1 is SGHNT, CDR2 YYREEE (reference sequence). This CDR3 has 17 amino acids. Assay: immunoSEQ multiplex PCR; the TCRdb copy retains only in-frame clones and omits some. The table records a few hundred thousand clones, 70% to 90% of them present only once. The clonotype comes from a man aged 25-40 years who had recovered from COVID-19. The chain combines TRBV5-4 with TRBJ2-2; 10 bases map to TRBD2. Specimen: PBMCs or T cells enriched from blood (not recorded which). CDR3 sequence: CASSKILAGDFTGELFF. CDR3 bases: TGTGCCAGCAGCAAAATCCTAGCGGGGGATTTCACCGGGGAGCTGTTTTTT.